The 10 T cell receptor beta chains below come from one sample, sequenced in a study of blood T cell repertoires in COVID-19. Assay used: immunoSEQ multiplex PCR; TCRdb lists only in-frame clones, some missing. The sample records 150,000 to 200,000 clones, 70% to 90% being singletons. Sequences were obtained from peripheral blood. These receptors originate from a man aged 18 to 30 with acute or convalescent COVID-19.

V usage is TRBV7-3 and J usage is TRBJ1-1, with no clear D. Germline-derived CDR1 and CDR2 are SGHTA and FQGTGA. The V and J ends lost 2 bases and 1 base respectively, with 5 bases between them. The CDR3 covers 13 residues. The CDR3 region is CASSLSKNTEAFF. CDR3 DNA sequence: TGTGCCAGCAGCTTATCAAAGAACACTGAAGCTTTCTTT.

The DNA for the CDR3 is TGTGCCAGCAGCATTGGGGCAGGGGGCCTCTATGGCTACACCTTC. Its protein product is CASSIGAGGLYGYTF. V is TRBV7-2 and J is TRBJ1-2; TRBD1 aligns across 8 bases. Germline loops: CDR1 SGHTA, CDR2 FQGNSA. The length of the CDR3 is 15 residues. Trimming cost V 5 bases and J 4 bases; bases outside gene matches: 9.

This rearrangement joins TRBV3-1 (or the pseudogene TRBV3-2) to TRBJ2-5, with 8 bases that match TRBD2. Germline values: CDR1 LGHDT, CDR2 YNNKEL (reference sequence). The V and J ends lost 0 bases and 2 bases, in that order; junction bases with no gene match: 8. The CDR3 totals 17 residues. The CDR3 loop reads CASSQDLRGGLQETQYF. The CDR3, as DNA: TGTGCCAGCAGCCAAGATCTCCGGGGGGGGCTGCAAGAGACCCAGTACTTC.

Only one count was recorded for this clone. The chain employs TRBV7-9 and TRBJ1-2, with 9 nucleotides matching TRBD1. V lost 3 bases to trimming and J lost 6 bases; unmatched junction nucleotides: 11. The CDR3 contains 16 residues. CDR1 and CDR2 from the germline V gene are SEHNR and FQNEAQ (reference sequence). This chain's CDR3 is CASSFKGQGPGNGYTF. CDR3 nucleotide sequence: TGTGCCAGCAGCTTTAAGGGACAGGGACCCGGGAATGGCTACACCTTC.

This chain connects TRBV7-2 to TRBJ2-7; 8 bases line up with TRBD1. The CDR3 sequence is 15 residues long. V was pared by 1 base and J by 6 bases, with 8 bases of the junction left unmatched. Per the germline V gene, CDR1 is SGHTA and CDR2 is FQGNSA. The CDR3 spells CASSLGVRGQVEQYF. DNA of the CDR3: TGTGCCAGCAGCTTAGGTGTCAGGGGGCAGGTCGAGCAGTACTTC.

Comments on this clone: Other DNA sequences within the sample encode an identical CDR3. This sequence joins TRBV6-1 and TRBJ1-5; D perhaps matches TRBD1 (5 bases). Germline V gives CDR1 MNHNS, CDR2 SASEGT. This CDR3 has 15 amino acids. Trimming removed 3 bases from V and 0 bases from J, with 9 bases in between. The CDR3 DNA follows: TGTGCCAGCAGTGATGAGGGACTTAGCAATCAGCCCCAGCATTTT. Its protein is CASSDEGLSNQPQHF.

This chain links TRBV4-1 with TRBJ2-7; the D gene is possibly TRBD1 (6 bases). The CDR3 totals 15 residues. CDR1 and CDR2 from the germline V gene are MGHRA and YSYEKL. Trimming removed 0 bases at V and 4 bases at J, with 13 bases between. The CDR3 sequence is CASSQDLGRGYEQYF. The CDR3 DNA is TGCGCCAGCAGCCAAGACCTCGGCAGGGGATACGAGCAGTACTTC.

This clone was observed once. This chain links TRBV7-9 with TRBJ1-6; D is possibly TRBD1 (5 bases). The V end lost 6 bases, the J end lost 6 bases, and 15 bases lay between the germline ends. Per germline, CDR1 SEHNR and CDR2 FQNEAQ (reference sequence). The length of the CDR3 is 15 residues. CDR3 region: CASRRDQTPNSPLHF. The CDR3 DNA follows: TGTGCCAGCAGGCGGGACCAAACCCCTAATTCACCCCTCCACTTT.

The gene calls are TRBV18 and TRBJ1-3; 8 positions match TRBD1. Germline assignment: CDR1 KGHSH and CDR2 LQKENI. With V trimmed by 3 bases and J by 0 bases, 13 bases remained unmatched. This CDR3 has 19 residues. The CDR3 DNA reads TGTGCCAGCTCACCGAGGCAGGGGGCGCTTGCCGGCTCTGGAAACACCATATATTTT. Protein: CASSPRQGALAGSGNTIYF.

The chain recombines TRBV6-5 with TRBJ1-1; D remains ambiguous. Trimming took off 6 bases at V and 4 bases at J, with 12 bases between the two ends. Per the germline V gene, CDR1 is MNHEY and CDR2 is SVGAGI. The CDR3 is made up of 13 amino acids. CDR3: CASRRGTSTEAFF. The CDR3 DNA reads as TGTGCCAGCAGGCGCGGCACCAGCACTGAAGCTTTCTTT.